Below, 27 T cell receptor beta chains from the same sample are listed, as sequenced in a study of OX40 agonist ivuxolimab in advanced cancers. TCRdb keeps only in-frame clones here, not all; method: immunoSEQ multiplex PCR. The top ten hold roughly 3.9% of the sample, which has 66,000 or so clones, about 85% seen once. The sample consisted of CD4+ or CD8+ T cells sorted from blood, taken in a trial of the OX40 agonist ivuxolimab. These receptors all stem from an adult with an advanced solid tumor such as melanoma, head and neck, liver or kidney cancer.

The CDR3 nucleotides read TGTGCCAGCAGCAATTGGGGAGGGTCCGGGACTGAAGCTTTCTTT. Translation: CASSNWGGSGTEAFF. V is TRBV7-3 and J is TRBJ1-1; no clear D. This CDR3 has 15 residues. The V end was cut by 5 bases, the J end by 5 bases, with 18 bases between. Germline V lookup: CDR1 SGHTA, CDR2 FQGTGA.

The chain couples TRBV15 to TRBJ1-1; 9 bases align to TRBD1. The CDR3 runs to 14 residues. Germline trimming cut 1 base from V and 3 bases from J; bases unmatched to any gene: 0. Germline assignment: CDR1 LNHNV and CDR2 YYDKDF (reference sequence). CDR3 protein: CATSRGQGDTEAFF. CDR3 sequence (DNA): TGTGCCACCAGCAGAGGACAGGGGGACACTGAAGCTTTCTTT. The full variable domain, with the rest looked up from reference TRBV15 and TRBJ1-1, is DAMVIQNPRYQVTQFGKPVTLSCSQTLNHNVMYWYQQKSSQAPKLLFHYYDKDFNNEADTPDNFQSRRPNTSFCFLDIRSPGLGDTAMYLCATSRGQGDTEAFFGQGTRLTVV.

The CDR3 loop reads CASSIRGPSTEAFF. CDR3 nucleotides: TGTGCCAGTAGTATTAGGGGGCCTAGTACTGAAGCTTTCTTT. This chain joins TRBV19 and TRBJ1-1, with 7 bases lining up with TRBD1. This CDR3 has 14 residues. Germline CDR1 LNHDA, CDR2 SQIVND (reference sequence). The V and J ends lost 3 bases and 5 bases, in that order; junction bases with no gene match: 6.

This clone came up once. The chain employs TRBV19 and TRBJ1-1, with 8 nucleotides matching TRBD1. The CDR3 has 16 residues. Germline CDR1 and CDR2: LNHDA and SQIVND (reference sequence). After removal of 5 bases from V and 3 bases from J, the junction contained 11 bases not matched to a gene. Written as DNA, the CDR3 is TGTGCCAGTAGTTCTAGCAGGGGGCACCGAGACACTGAAGCTTTCTTT. Translating gives CASSSSRGHRDTEAFF.

The chain uses TRBV9 and TRBJ1-1; D is unclear. Germline V gene lookup returns CDR1 SGDLS and CDR2 YYNGEE. This CDR3 has 15 amino acids. Trimming pared 1 base from V and 7 bases from J, leaving 17 bases between. The CDR3 reads CASSVTGKPTGEAFF. The CDR3 DNA sequence: TGTGCCAGCAGCGTAACGGGGAAGCCAACGGGTGAAGCTTTCTTT.

The chain employs TRBV28 and TRBJ1-1, with D possibly being TRBD1 (5 bases). Germline values: CDR1 MDHEN, CDR2 SYDVKM. V dropped 5 bases and J dropped 10 bases, with 14 bases sitting between them. There are 12 residues in the CDR3. CDR3 nucleotide sequence: TGTGCCAGCAGTCCTCCTTGGGGCGGAGCTTTCTTT. Its protein product is CASSPPWGGAFF.

For this clone: This sample includes further DNA sequences coding for the same CDR3. The V call is TRBV2, the J call TRBJ2-7; 7 bases fit TRBD1. CDR3 size: 12 residues. Germline CDR1 reads SNHLY; CDR2 reads FYNNEI. V dropped 6 bases and J dropped 4; count of bases not matched to a gene: 3. CDR3 nucleotide sequence: TGTGCCAGCAGGGACAGGATATACGAGCAGTACTTC. The encoded protein is CASRDRIYEQYF. The whole variable domain, remainder taken from reference TRBV2 and TRBJ2-7, is EPEVTQTPSHQVTQMGQEVILRCVPISNHLYFYWYRQILGQKVEFLVSFYNNEISEKSEIFDDQFSVERPDGSNFTLKIRSTKLEDSAMYFCASRDRIYEQYFGPGTRLTVT.

As concerns this clone: One junction end disagrees with the germline gene, perhaps due to a read error. The chain combines TRBV9 with TRBJ1-1; perhaps TRBD1 as D (6 bases). The CDR3 spans 14 residues. Germline V gene lookup returns CDR1 SGDLS and CDR2 YYNGEE. CDR3 sequence (DNA): TGTGCCAGCACCGTAGGGGGGATGAACACTGAAGCTTTCTTT. This gives the protein CASTVGGMNTEAFF.

The genes are TRBV11-2 and TRBJ1-2; D is ambiguous. Deletions cut 3 bases from V and 8 bases from J, with 16 bases between. Germline loops: CDR1 SGHAT, CDR2 FQNNGV. The CDR3 is made up of 14 amino acids. The CDR3 DNA follows: TGTGCCAGCAGCTTCAGCGCTTTGACCGGGGGCTACACCTTC. It encodes CASSFSALTGGYTF.

The rearrangement links TRBV19 to TRBJ2-6; TRBD2 agrees at 8 bases. Germline V lookup: CDR1 LNHDA, CDR2 SQIVND (reference sequence). CDR3 length: 17 amino acids. V was clipped by 5 bases and J by 1 base; unmatched bases: 7. In DNA, the CDR3 is TGTGCCAGTAGTCCCCCGGGGGGGGGATCTGGGGCCAACGTCCTGACTTTC. Its protein is CASSPPGGGSGANVLTF.

The J gene is TRBJ2-3, the V gene TRBV2, with 14 bases matching TRBD2. The CDR3 has 14 residues. Germline assignment: CDR1 SNHLY and CDR2 FYNNEI. The V and J ends lost 6 bases and 11 bases, in that order; junction bases with no gene match: 7. This chain's CDR3 is CASRPGTSGSMQYF. CDR3 in DNA: TGTGCCAGCAGGCCTGGGACTAGCGGGAGTATGCAGTATTTT. The complete variable domain, with remaining parts taken from reference TRBV2 and TRBJ2-3, reads EPEVTQTPSHQVTQMGQEVILRCVPISNHLYFYWYRQILGQKVEFLVSFYNNEISEKSEIFDDQFSVERPDGSNFTLKIRSTKLEDSAMYFCASRPGTSGSMQYFGPGTRLTVL.

The J gene is TRBJ1-6, the V gene TRBV25-1; no reliable D call. Trimming took off 1 base at V and 8 bases at J, with 6 bases between the two ends. This CDR3 contains 13 residues. Germline V gives CDR1 MGHDK, CDR2 SYGVNS. The CDR3 loop is CASSESPYSPLHF. CDR3 sequence (DNA): TGTGCCAGCAGTGAATCCCCCTATTCACCCCTCCACTTT.

This chain links TRBV28 with TRBJ2-3, with TRBD1 identical over 7 bases. CDR1 MDHEN and CDR2 SYDVKM come from the germline V gene. The junction had 11 bases not matched to a gene; V was cut back by 6 bases and J by 2 bases. There are 16 residues in the CDR3. The CDR3 region is CASSLTGAHLTDTQYF. CDR3 in DNA: TGTGCCAGCAGCCTTACAGGGGCCCACCTCACAGATACGCAGTATTTT.

This clone occurred once. This chain links TRBV6-5 with TRBJ1-1, with 10 bases identical to TRBD1. Per germline, CDR1 MNHEY and CDR2 SVGAGI. The junction had 4 bases not matched to a gene; V was cut back by 2 bases and J by 7 bases. This CDR3 is built from 14 residues. The CDR3 nucleotides are TGTGCCAGCAGTTACCGACAGGGGGCTGGTGAAGCTTTCTTT. It yields the protein CASSYRQGAGEAFF.

CDR3 region: CASSPNNEQFF. The CDR3, as DNA: TGTGCCAGCAGCCCGAACAATGAGCAGTTCTTC. V and J are TRBV6-6 and TRBJ2-1; D not certain. V gave up 6 bases and J gave up 5 bases, with 5 bases separating them. This CDR3 region has 11 residues. Germline V gene sequence: CDR1 MNHNY, CDR2 SVGAGI (reference sequence).

The chain recombines TRBV4-1 with TRBJ1-6; D is undetermined. Trimming cost V 3 bases and J 6 bases, with 9 bases left between them. The CDR3 is made up of 14 amino acids. Germline loops: CDR1 MGHRA, CDR2 YSYEKL. CDR3 loop: CASSHPPGNSPLHF. The CDR3 DNA reads as TGCGCCAGCAGCCACCCTCCAGGTAATTCACCCCTCCACTTT.

The chain employs TRBV21-1 and TRBJ2-3; the table's TRBD2 call for D was not verified on the DNA. TRBV21-1 is annotated as a pseudogene. This CDR3 contains 15 residues. Here the CDR3 reads CASSDRDSAGDTQYF. CDR3 coding DNA: TGTGCCAGCAGCGATCGGGATTCAGCGGGAGATACGCAGTATTTT.

CDR3: CASSLAGGVTEAFF. The DNA for the CDR3 is TGTGCCAGCAGCTTAGCTGGGGGGGTTACTGAAGCTTTCTTT. The J gene is TRBJ1-1, the V gene TRBV7-9; tentative D call: TRBD1 (5 bases). The CDR3 runs 14 residues. In germline, CDR1 is SEHNR, CDR2 FQNEAQ (reference sequence). The V and J ends lost 0 bases and 5 bases respectively, with 10 bases between them.

The chain employs TRBV7-6 and TRBJ2-7; D ambiguous. Trimming cost V 3 bases and J 4 bases, with 10 bases left between them. CDR1 and CDR2 from the germline V gene are SGHVS and FNYEAQ. The CDR3 spans 13 residues. The CDR3: CASSLGRRYEQYF. DNA for the CDR3: TGTGCCAGCAGCTTGGGCCGAAGGTACGAGCAGTACTTC.

The rearrangement links TRBV2 to TRBJ2-7; 8 bases align to TRBD2. The CDR3 totals 19 residues. Losses at the gene ends were 0 bases for V and 3 bases for J; bases not matched to a gene: 16. Germline V gene lookup returns CDR1 SNHLY and CDR2 FYNNEI. The CDR3 spells CASSEAEAPTSAQVYEQYF. For the CDR3, the DNA is TGTGCCAGCAGTGAAGCCGAGGCCCCGACTAGCGCTCAGGTCTACGAGCAGTACTTC.

The gene calls are TRBV20-1 and TRBJ2-7; D not certain. Per the germline V gene, CDR1 is DFQATT and CDR2 is SNEGSKA (reference sequence). The V end was cut by 3 bases, the J end by 4 bases, with 7 bases between. This CDR3 spans 11 amino acids. CDR3 DNA sequence: TGCAGTGCTAGTGGCCGGTACGAGCAGTACTTC. Translated, it gives CSASGRYEQYF.

The chain uses TRBV20-1 and TRBJ1-4; D gene ambiguous. Germline V CDR1 and CDR2: DFQATT, SNEGSKA (reference sequence). Deletions cut 5 bases from V and 11 bases from J, with 9 bases between. The CDR3 runs to 10 residues. The CDR3 DNA reads as TGCAGTGCTCAAAAAGTCAAACTGTTTTTT. The encoded protein is CSAQKVKLFF.

This clone was picked up a small number of times. The J gene is TRBJ2-3, the V gene TRBV29-1; the D gene is possibly TRBD2 (6 bases). This CDR3 has 12 amino acids. V lost 8 bases, J lost 0 bases, and 9 bases lay in between. CDR1 and CDR2 (germline): SQVTM, ANQGSEA. The CDR3 DNA follows: TGCAGCTTTAGCGGAAGCACAGATACGCAGTATTTT. This translates into CSFSGSTDTQYF.

J is TRBJ2-3 and V is TRBV7-2; D not resolved. The germline CDR1 and CDR2 sequences are SGHTA and FQGNSA. The V end lost 1 base, the J end lost 7 bases, and 6 bases lay between the germline ends. The length of the CDR3 is 12 residues. As DNA, the CDR3 is TGTGCCAGCAGCTTAGAGGTGAATACGCAGTATTTT. Protein: CASSLEVNTQYF.

The gene calls are TRBV2 and TRBJ1-3; TRBD1 matches at 9 bases. The V gene's germline CDR1 is SNHLY and CDR2 FYNNEI. Losses at the gene ends were 9 bases for V and 0 bases for J; bases not matched to a gene: 3. This CDR3 region has 14 residues. The CDR3 spells CARDRGNSGNTIYF. The CDR3 coding sequence is TGTGCCAGGGACAGGGGAAACTCTGGAAACACCATATATTTT.

J is TRBJ2-3 and V is TRBV27; D is perhaps TRBD1 or TRBD2 (5 bases each). In germline, CDR1 is MNHEY, CDR2 SMNVEV (reference sequence). The V end was cut by 6 bases, the J end by 6 bases, with 16 bases between. This CDR3 comprises 14 residues. The CDR3 protein is CASRQWDLHDTQYF. The CDR3 DNA reads as TGTGCCAGCAGACAGTGGGACCTCCACGATACGCAGTATTTT.

The V gene is TRBV28, the J gene TRBJ2-6; D perhaps matches TRBD1 (5 bases). The CDR3 extends over 14 amino acids. Trimming removed 6 bases from V and 3 bases from J, with 9 bases in between. Germline CDR1 reads MDHEN; CDR2 reads SYDVKM. The CDR3 coding sequence is TGTGCCAGCAGGGACACTAATGGGGCCAACGTCCTGACTTTC. It translates to CASRDTNGANVLTF.